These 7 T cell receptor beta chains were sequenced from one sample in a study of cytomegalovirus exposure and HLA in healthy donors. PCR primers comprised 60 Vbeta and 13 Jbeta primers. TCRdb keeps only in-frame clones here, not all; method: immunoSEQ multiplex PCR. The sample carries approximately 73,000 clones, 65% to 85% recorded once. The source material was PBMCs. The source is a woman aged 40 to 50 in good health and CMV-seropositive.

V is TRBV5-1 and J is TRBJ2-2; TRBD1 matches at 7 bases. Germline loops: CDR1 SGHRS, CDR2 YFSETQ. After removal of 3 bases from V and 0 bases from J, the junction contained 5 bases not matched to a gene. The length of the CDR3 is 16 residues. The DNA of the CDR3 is TGCGCCAGCAGCTCCCAAGGGGGCCCGAACACCGGGGAGCTGTTTTTT. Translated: CASSSQGGPNTGELFF.

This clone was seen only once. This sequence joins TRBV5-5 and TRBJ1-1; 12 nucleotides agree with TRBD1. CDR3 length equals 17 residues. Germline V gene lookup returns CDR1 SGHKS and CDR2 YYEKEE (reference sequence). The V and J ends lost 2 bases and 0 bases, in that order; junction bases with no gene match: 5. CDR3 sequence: CASSFTGTGGLNTEAFF. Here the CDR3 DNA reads TGTGCCAGCAGCTTTACCGGGACAGGGGGCCTGAACACTGAAGCTTTCTTT.

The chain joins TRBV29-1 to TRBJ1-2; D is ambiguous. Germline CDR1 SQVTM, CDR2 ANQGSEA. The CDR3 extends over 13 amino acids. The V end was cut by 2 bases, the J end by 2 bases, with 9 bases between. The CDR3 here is CSVELAANYGYTF. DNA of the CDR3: TGCAGCGTTGAACTAGCAGCGAACTATGGCTACACCTTC.

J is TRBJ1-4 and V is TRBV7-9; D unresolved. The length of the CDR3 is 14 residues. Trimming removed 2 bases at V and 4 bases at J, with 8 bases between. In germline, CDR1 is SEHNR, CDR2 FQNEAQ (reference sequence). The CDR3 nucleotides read TGTGCCAGCAGCTTACGGCAGGATAATGAAAAACTGTTTTTT. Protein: CASSLRQDNEKLFF.

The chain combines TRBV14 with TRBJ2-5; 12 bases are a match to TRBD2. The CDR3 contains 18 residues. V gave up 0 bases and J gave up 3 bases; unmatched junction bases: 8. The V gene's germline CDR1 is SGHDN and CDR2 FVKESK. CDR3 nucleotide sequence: TGTGCCAGCAGCCAAGAAAGCAGACTAGCGGGGGTGGAAGAGACCCAGTACTTC. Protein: CASSQESRLAGVEETQYF.

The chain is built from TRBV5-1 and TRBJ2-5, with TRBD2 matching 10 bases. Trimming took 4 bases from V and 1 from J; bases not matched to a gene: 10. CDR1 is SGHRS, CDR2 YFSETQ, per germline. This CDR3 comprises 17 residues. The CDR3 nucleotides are TGCGCCAGCAGCCCGGGACTAGCGCCCGTGGGCCAAGAGACCCAGTACTTC. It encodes CASSPGLAPVGQETQYF.

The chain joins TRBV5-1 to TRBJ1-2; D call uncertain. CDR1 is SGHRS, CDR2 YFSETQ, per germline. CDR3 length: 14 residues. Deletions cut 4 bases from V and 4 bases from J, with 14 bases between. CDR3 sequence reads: CASSPAAGVYGYTF. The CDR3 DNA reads TGCGCCAGCAGCCCAGCCGCGGGTGTCTATGGCTACACCTTC. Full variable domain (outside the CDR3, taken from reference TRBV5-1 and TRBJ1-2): KAGVTQTPRYLIKTRGQQVTLSCSPISGHRSVSWYQQTPGQGLQFLFEYFSETQRNKGNFPGRFSGRQFSNSRSEMNVSTLELGDSALYLCASSPAAGVYGYTFGSGTRLTVV.